Listed below are T cell receptor beta chains from one sample, sequenced in a study of CXCR3-negative and CXCR3-positive naive CD8 T cells. TCRdb reprocessed the 5' RACE reads, with one entry per CDR3 protein and no DNA. In total, the table holds roughly 40,000 distinct CDR3 sequences. Source material: memory CD8+ T cells from blood. The receptors shown here come from a human donor in good health. Some clones in this sample may be carry-over from other donors' samples. Each CDR3 is given with its conserved first and last residue. Each record gives: J gene, clone size, V gene, CDR3 protein. Some rows mark clone size as missing; the rest say once, few, many or name a class of expanded clone.

>TRBJ2-3|NA|TRBV30
CAFQSGGLTDTQYF
>TRBJ2-1|medium-sized|TRBV6-4
CASSDLAGGQINEQFF
>TRBJ2-7|NA|TRBV6-2/TRBV6-3
CASSFPPERAKNEQYF
>TRBJ1-2|NA|TRBV29-1
CSVAAGGADGYTF
>TRBJ2-7|NA|TRBV2
CASKGAAASSYEQYF
>TRBJ2-7|NA|TRBV29-1
CSVNSRDYEQYF
>TRBJ1-5|NA|TRBV10-3
CAIQNGYNQPQHF
>TRBJ2-1|NA|TRBV18
CASSPPASGGSYNEQFF
>TRBJ2-1|NA|TRBV27
CASSLSKGTSGSYNEQFF
>TRBJ2-7|NA|TRBV20-1
CSARDLSSYEQYF
>TRBJ2-2|NA|TRBV5-6
CASSLAAGELFF
>TRBJ2-7|NA|TRBV20-1
CSARGRENYEQYF
>TRBJ2-5|NA|TRBV7-6
CASKVVRAEETQYF
>TRBJ1-5|NA|TRBV7-2
CASTRTLDQGQPQHF
>TRBJ2-7|NA|TRBV21-1
CASSKLGAGVGPFTGLAYEQYF
>TRBJ1-1|NA|TRBV4-1
CASSPRDRSRNTEAFF
>TRBJ2-5|NA|TRBV29-1
CSDQGDETQYF
>TRBJ2-3|NA|TRBV11-2
CASSFSGGAGTDTQYF
>TRBJ2-1|NA|TRBV20-1
CSARDGSENNEQFF
>TRBJ2-2|NA|TRBV4-3
CASSPGGGAYTGELFF
>TRBJ2-1|NA|TRBV7-8
CASTPRAGGPTDEQFF
>TRBJ1-5|NA|TRBV20-1
CSASGAGASQPQHF
>TRBJ2-1|NA|TRBV7-9
CASSPPGVGSNEQFF
>TRBJ2-7|NA|TRBV29-1
CSVLVGYEQYF
>TRBJ2-5|NA|TRBV3-1
CASSLGTGQETQYF
>TRBJ1-1|NA|TRBV5-1
CASSFHARDREIVTEAFF
>TRBJ2-3|NA|TRBV5-6
CASRIGIDTQYF
>TRBJ2-5|NA|TRBV11-2
CASSLDEGWGETQYF
>TRBJ2-7|NA|TRBV6-1
CASREDRGIYEQYF